The rows below give T cell receptor beta chains drawn from one sample of a study of T cell responses to AZD1222 COVID-19 vaccine. Assay: immunoSEQ multiplex PCR; the TCRdb copy retains only in-frame clones and omits some. The table has about 150,000 clones, about nine tenths seen once. This specimen consisted of peripheral blood, obtained 28 days after the second AZD1222 dose. All receptors come from an adult who received the AZD1222 COVID-19 vaccine. Both conserved end residues are part of each CDR3. Fields, in order: J gene, V gene, clone size, D gene, CDR3 protein, CDR3 DNA. The D gene is left open where the match is weak. Not all rows give a size; the values are once, few, many and, for expanded clones, a class.

TRBJ2-1,TRBV24-1,few,NA,CATRSGGSDEQFF,TGTGCCACCCGCTCTGGTGGGAGCGATGAGCAGTTCTTC
TRBJ1-2,TRBV25-1,NA,TRBD1,CASKPNQGAGGYTF,TGTGCCAGCAAACCCAATCAGGGGGCTGGAGGCTACACCTTC
TRBJ2-4,TRBV5-4,NA,NA,CASSFPPGPLAKNIQYF,TGTGCCAGCAGCTTCCCTCCGGGTCCTTTAGCCAAAAACATTCAGTACTTC
TRBJ2-1,TRBV10-3,once,TRBD2,CAMNRAGGENEQFF,TGTGCCATGAACCGAGCGGGGGGTGAAAATGAGCAGTTCTTC
TRBJ2-7,TRBV19,once,NA,CASSIDQGSYEQYF,TGTGCCAGTAGTATAGATCAGGGCTCCTACGAGCAGTACTTC
TRBJ1-1,TRBV9,once,TRBD1,CASSVAPPIGQVGLLNTEAFF,TGTGCCAGCAGCGTAGCCCCTCCTATTGGACAGGTCGGCCTTCTGAACACTGAAGCTTTCTTT
TRBJ2-5,TRBV4-1,many,NA,CASSQAGTILQETQYF,TGCGCCAGCAGCCAAGCGGGGACCATCCTCCAAGAGACCCAGTACTTC
TRBJ1-5,TRBV7-6,NA,TRBD1,CASSLGQGAGQPQHF,TGTGCCAGCAGCTTAGGGCAGGGGGCTGGTCAGCCCCAGCATTTT
TRBJ1-1,TRBV2,NA,TRBD1,CASSLGGRATGTEAFF,TGTGCCAGCAGCCTAGGGGGCAGGGCCACCGGCACTGAAGCTTTCTTT
TRBJ1-5,TRBV4-2,NA,NA,CASSQATGSNQPQHF,TGTGCCAGCAGCCAAGCGACAGGAAGCAATCAGCCCCAGCATTTT
TRBJ1-2,TRBV4-3,NA,NA,CASSQDNGLGYGYTF,TGCGCCAGCAGCCAAGATAATGGGTTGGGCTATGGCTACACCTTC
TRBJ1-4,TRBV4-1,NA,TRBD1,CASRLAGGGGKLFF,TGCGCCAGCAGACTCGCAGGGGGTGGGGGAAAACTGTTTTTT
TRBJ2-5,TRBV19,NA,TRBD2,CASTSSGGAETQYF,TGTGCCAGTACCTCGAGCGGGGGGGCGGAGACCCAGTACTTC
TRBJ1-1,TRBV12-3/TRBV12-4,NA,NA,CASSFTEGAFF,TGTGCCAGCAGTTTTACTGAAGGAGCTTTCTTT
TRBJ1-5,TRBV30,NA,NA,CAWGKPGEANWTAYQPQHF,TGTGCCTGGGGAAAACCAGGGGAGGCTAACTGGACGGCCTATCAGCCCCAGCATTTT
TRBJ1-1,TRBV6-5,NA,NA,CASRGGTEAFF,TGTGCCAGCAGGGGCGGCACTGAAGCTTTCTTT
TRBJ1-1,TRBV19,NA,NA,CASSDGTPPEAFF,TGTGCCAGTAGCGACGGGACCCCGCCTGAAGCTTTCTTT
TRBJ2-7,TRBV6-5,NA,TRBD1,CASRRPGGNYEQYF,TGTGCCAGCAGGCGTCCAGGGGGTAACTACGAGCAGTACTTC
TRBJ2-1,TRBV7-2,NA,TRBD2,CASRPRTSGNEQFF,TGTGCCAGCAGGCCCCGGACTAGCGGCAATGAGCAGTTCTTC
TRBJ2-1,TRBV6-5,once,NA,CASSYGRSSYNEQFF,TGTGCCAGCAGTTACGGCCGTAGCTCCTACAATGAGCAGTTCTTC
TRBJ1-1,TRBV29-1,NA,NA,CSVEDPGGTEAFF,TGCAGCGTTGAAGACCCCGGGGGCACTGAAGCTTTCTTT
TRBJ2-2,TRBV24-1,once,NA,CATSVSAGELFF,TGTGCCACCAGTGTCTCAGCCGGGGAGCTGTTTTTT
TRBJ2-2,TRBV15,NA,NA,CATSMGRPPNTGELFF,TGTGCCACCAGCATGGGCAGGCCACCGAACACCGGGGAGCTGTTTTTT
TRBJ2-2,TRBV5-1,NA,TRBD2,CASKLAGGSMDGELFF,TGCGCCAGCAAACTAGCGGGAGGTTCAATGGACGGGGAGCTGTTTTTT
TRBJ1-5,TRBV2,NA,NA,CASSAGSNQPQHF,TGTGCCAGCAGTGCAGGGTCTAATCAGCCCCAGCATTTT
TRBJ2-7,TRBV7-8,NA,NA,CASSLDHEQYF,TGTGCCAGCAGCTTAGATCACGAGCAGTACTTC
TRBJ2-1,TRBV4-2,NA,TRBD2,CASSQEPSGSPYNEQFF,TGTGCCAGCAGCCAAGAGCCTAGCGGGAGTCCCTACAATGAGCAGTTCTTC
TRBJ2-5,TRBV7-2,NA,TRBD2,CASSAAAGTSGIGIATQYF,TGTGCCAGCAGCGCGGCTGCGGGGACTAGCGGGATAGGCATTGCGACCCAGTACTTC
TRBJ2-3,TRBV2,NA,TRBD1,CASSDRQGVDTQYF,TGTGCCAGCAGTGATAGGCAGGGGGTAGATACGCAGTATTTT